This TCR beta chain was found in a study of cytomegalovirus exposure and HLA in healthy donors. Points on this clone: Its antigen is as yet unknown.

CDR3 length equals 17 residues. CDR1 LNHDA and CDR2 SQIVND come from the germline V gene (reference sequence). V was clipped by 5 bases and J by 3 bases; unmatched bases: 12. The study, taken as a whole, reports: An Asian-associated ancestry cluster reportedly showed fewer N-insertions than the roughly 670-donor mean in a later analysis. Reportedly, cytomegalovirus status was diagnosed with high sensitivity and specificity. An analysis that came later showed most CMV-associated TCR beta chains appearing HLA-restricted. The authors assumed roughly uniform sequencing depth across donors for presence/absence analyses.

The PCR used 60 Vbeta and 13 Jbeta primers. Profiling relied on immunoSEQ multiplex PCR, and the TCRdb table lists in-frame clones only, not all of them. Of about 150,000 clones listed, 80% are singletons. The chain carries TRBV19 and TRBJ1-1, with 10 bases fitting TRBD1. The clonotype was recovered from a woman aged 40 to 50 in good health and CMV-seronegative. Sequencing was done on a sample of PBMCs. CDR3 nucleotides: TGTGCCAGTAGTCCCCTGGGGACAGGGGAGTGGGACACTGAAGCTTTCTTT. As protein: CASSPLGTGEWDTEAFF.